Listed here are 8 T cell receptor beta chains from one sample, sequenced in a study of T-cell memory formation after mild COVID-19. TCRdb fed the 5' RACE reads into MiXCR, producing one record per CDR3 protein. The data hold under 550,000 distinct CDR3 sequences, with 15% to 20% observed a single time. The material sequenced was PBMCs or a T cell subset sorted from them (not recorded which). The source of these receptors is a young man who had mild COVID-19 (a few samples of this study predate the infection). Cell type and time point are not known.

The sample holds a few counts of this clonotype. The chain links TRBV29-1 to TRBJ2-1; 9 bases match TRBD1. Germline trimming cut 7 bases from V and 9 bases from J; bases unmatched to any gene: 10. CDR3 length: 13 amino acids. Germline V gives CDR1 SQVTM, CDR2 ANQGSEA. The CDR3 DNA follows: TGCAGCGCCCGGGACAGGGCTCGTGGTGAGCAGTTCTTC. Its protein is CSARDRARGEQFF.

This clonotype has only a few counts. This rearrangement joins TRBV5-1 to TRBJ1-1; no clear D. Germline CDR1 reads SGHRS; CDR2 reads YFSETQ. V was shortened by 1 base and J by 7 bases, with 8 bases between the two germline ends. This CDR3 spans 12 amino acids. The CDR3 nucleotides read TGCGCCAGCAGCTTGATTCCAGATGAAGCTTTCTTT. Its protein is CASSLIPDEAFF.

This clonotype has ten or more counts. This sequence joins TRBV7-9 and TRBJ1-2, with D tentatively TRBD1 (6 bases). The length of the CDR3 is 14 residues. Germline lookup yields CDR1 SEHNR and CDR2 FQNEAQ (reference sequence). Trimming stripped 7 bases from V and 2 bases from J, with 14 bases between. The CDR3 sequence is CASTPGHQNYGYTF. For the CDR3, the DNA is TGTGCCAGCACCCCGGGACATCAAAACTATGGCTACACCTTC.

This clonotype was detected a few times. This chain uses TRBV9 with TRBJ2-2; 9 nucleotides agree with TRBD1. The J segment lost 4 bases and the V segment lost 0 bases, leaving 4 bases of the junction unmatched. The germline gives CDR1 SGDLS, CDR2 YYNGEE. The CDR3 covers 16 residues. The CDR3: CASSVAGQGGTGELFF. The CDR3 nucleotides read TGTGCCAGCAGCGTAGCGGGACAGGGAGGCACCGGGGAGCTGTTTTTT.

This clonotype was counted between two and nine times. This chain joins TRBV6-5 and TRBJ2-5, with D possibly TRBD2 on 7 matching bases. CDR3 length equals 15 residues. Germline V gene data show CDR1 as MNHEY and CDR2 as SVGAGI. V was shortened by 5 bases and J by 2 bases, with 15 bases between the two germline ends. This chain's CDR3 is CASSPRGASQETQYF. CDR3 nucleotide sequence: TGTGCCAGCAGTCCCCGGGGGGCCAGTCAAGAGACCCAGTACTTC.

V gene TRBV9 combines with J gene TRBJ2-2; the D call may be TRBD1 or TRBD2 (6 bases each). Per germline, CDR1 SGDLS and CDR2 YYNGEE. The V and J ends lost 0 bases and 0 bases respectively, with 9 bases between them. The CDR3 contains 16 residues. The CDR3 spells CASSVGGATNTGELFF. CDR3 bases: TGTGCCAGCAGCGTAGGGGGGGCGACGAACACCGGGGAGCTGTTTTTT. The full variable domain, in which reference TRBV9 and TRBJ2-2 provide the parts outside the CDR3, is DSGVTQTPKHLITATGQRVTLRCSPRSGDLSVYWYQQSLDQGLQFLIQYYNGEERAKGNILERFSAQQFPDLHSELNLSSLELGDSALYFCASSVGGATNTGELFFGEGSRLTVL.

The rearrangement links TRBV29-1 to TRBJ1-1, with unresolved D. The CDR3 is 12 residues long. CDR1 SQVTM and CDR2 ANQGSEA come from the germline V gene. The V end was cut by 4 bases, the J end by 3 bases, with 9 bases between. Here the CDR3 DNA reads TGCAGCGTTGCGGAGAGATACACTGAAGCTTTCTTT. As protein: CSVAERYTEAFF.

CDR3 nucleotide sequence: TGTGCCAGCAGTTTGGCGATCGCGCGGGGAATCTCCTACAATGAGCAGTTCTTC. It translates to CASSLAIARGISYNEQFF. The chain recombines TRBV12-3 or TRBV12-4 with TRBJ2-1, with D perhaps TRBD2 (6 bases). CDR3 length equals 18 residues. Trimming cost V 3 bases and J 0 bases, with 18 bases left between them.